These 30 T cell receptor beta chains came from one sample sequenced in a study of glioma-infiltrating T cells. The iRepertoire nested amplicon-rescue multiplex PCR amplified TCR alpha and beta CDR3s from RNA. TCRdb itself ran the multiplex PCR reads through MiXCR, one entry per CDR3 protein. In the table there are 300,000 to 450,000 distinct CDR3 sequences, 35% to 45% of which are singletons. Material for sequencing was glioma tissue, nonneoplastic brain tissue, or PBMCs (not recorded which). The origin of the receptors is a human donor with low-grade glioma or glioblastoma, undergoing nonglioma brain surgery, or in good health (not recorded which).

On this clonotype itself: Given a much more abundant clone one base away, this may be a read error. V usage is TRBV7-2 and J usage is TRBJ1-1; D gene unclear. The V and J ends lost 2 bases and 9 bases respectively, with 13 bases between them. Germline loops: CDR1 SGHTA, CDR2 FQGNSA. The CDR3 totals 13 residues. CDR3: CASSLRQRTKAFF. The CDR3 nucleotides are TGTGCCAGCAGCTTACGCCAGCGGACTAAAGCTTTCTTT.

The chain joins TRBV19 to TRBJ1-5; D is possibly TRBD1 (5 bases). The V end was cut by 3 bases, the J end by 6 bases, with 9 bases between. In germline, CDR1 is LNHDA, CDR2 SQIVND (reference sequence). The CDR3 extends over 13 amino acids. The chain's CDR3 is CASSIRTIQPQHF. The CDR3 region has the DNA TGTGCCAGTAGTATCAGGACAATTCAGCCCCAGCATTTT.

With regard to this clonotype: The CDR3 does not end in the conserved phenylalanine or tryptophan, so this is likely a read error. J is TRBJ1-3 and V is TRBV7-2; D is undetermined. Germline V gene data show CDR1 as SGHTA and CDR2 as FQGNSA. The V gene lost 5 bases and the J gene lost 1 base, with 12 bases spanning the gap. The length of the CDR3 is 15 residues. The CDR3 sequence is CASSLRYGSGNTIYI. CDR3 DNA sequence: TGTGCCAGCAGCCTTAGATACGGGTCTGGAAACACCATATATATT.

The chain uses TRBV5-5 and TRBJ2-3, with 9 positions matching TRBD1. CDR1 is SGHKS and CDR2 is YYEKEE in the germline V gene (reference sequence). V shed 9 bases and J 2 bases; nucleotides not matched to a gene: 4. The CDR3 runs 13 residues. CDR3 residues: CATDRGNTDTQYF. In nucleotides, the CDR3 is TGTGCCACAGACAGGGGGAACACAGATACGCAGTATTTT.

Turning to this clonotype: The CDR3 carries no conserved terminal phenylalanine or tryptophan, so it likely arises from a read error. The J gene is TRBJ2-1, the V gene TRBV28, with 9 bases matching TRBD2. This CDR3 region has 15 residues. The germline V gene has CDR1 MDHEN and CDR2 SYDVKM. V trimming: 4 bases; J trimming: 5 bases; junction bases outside the gene matches: 6. This CDR3 is CASSYAGGVNNEQFL. The CDR3 DNA is TGTGCCAGCAGTTATGCGGGAGGGGTAAACAATGAGCAGTTCCTC.

Points on this clonotype: A much larger clonotype is one base distant, so this may be a read error. The V and J genes are TRBV6-1 and TRBJ2-3, with D perhaps given as TRBD1 or TRBD2 (5 bases each). V dropped 5 bases and J dropped 5 bases, with 20 bases sitting between them. Per the germline V gene, CDR1 is MNHNS and CDR2 is SASEGT. This CDR3 region has 16 residues. The CDR3, as DNA: TGTGCCAGCAGTTCCAGGGCTAGAGGGAGTATAGATACGCAGTATTTT. It codes for CASSSRARGSIDTQYF.

This chain joins TRBV7-2 and TRBJ1-1; TRBD1 might be the D (5 bases). Trimming removed 5 bases from V and 5 bases from J, with 21 bases in between. This CDR3 has 16 residues. Germline values: CDR1 SGHTA, CDR2 FQGNSA. The CDR3 spells CASSPKVLGLRTEAFF. As DNA, the CDR3 is TGTGCCAGCAGCCCAAAGGTTCTGGGGCTTCGTACTGAAGCTTTCTTT.

This clonotype was counted a few times. The chain recombines TRBV27 with TRBJ2-1, with 7 bases identical to TRBD2. The CDR3 runs 15 residues. In germline, CDR1 is MNHEY, CDR2 SMNVEV (reference sequence). The V and J ends lost 4 bases and 6 bases, in that order; junction bases with no gene match: 9. The DNA of the CDR3 is TGTGCCAGCAGTTGGGCGGGAGTATTCTCCAATGAGCAGTTCTTC. It codes for CASSWAGVFSNEQFF.

The chain employs TRBV2 and TRBJ2-5; D call uncertain. The V end lost 4 bases, the J end lost 4 bases, and 7 bases lay between the germline ends. CDR3 length: 12 residues. CDR1 and CDR2 (germline): SNHLY, FYNNEI. The CDR3 region is CASSALGETQYF. In DNA, the CDR3 is TGTGCCAGCAGTGCCCTGGGAGAGACCCAGTACTTC.

The V and J genes are TRBV12-3 or TRBV12-4 and TRBJ2-7, with D unclear. The CDR3 covers 14 residues. V was cut by 6 bases and J by 7 bases, with 19 bases left in between. The CDR3 nucleotides read TGTGCCAGCAGACCCGAGTCTCGCCTGGGGGAGCAGTACTTC. This codes for CASRPESRLGEQYF.

In the case of this clonotype: A read error may produce the germline difference seen at one junction end. The chain recombines TRBV18 with TRBJ2-7, with D uncertain. CDR3 size: 11 residues. CDR1 KGHSH and CDR2 LQKENI come from the germline V gene. CDR3 protein: CARSHSYEQYF. CDR3 coding DNA: TGCGCCAGATCGCACTCCTACGAGCAGTACTTC.

CDR3 amino acids: CASSPYYAGDTGELFF. The CDR3 region has the DNA TGTGCCAGCAGCCCATATTATGCGGGAGACACCGGGGAGCTGTTTTTT. The rearrangement joins TRBV7-2 to TRBJ2-2; the match to TRBD2 covers 7 bases. Losses at the gene ends were 5 bases for V and 3 bases for J; bases not matched to a gene: 9. The germline CDR1 and CDR2 sequences are SGHTA and FQGNSA. This CDR3 spans 16 amino acids.

For this clonotype: Here the CDR3 omits its conserved ending phenylalanine or tryptophan, so a read error is the likely source. The chain employs TRBV27 and TRBJ1-6, with D perhaps TRBD1 (5 bases). The CDR3 is made up of 15 amino acids. V was pared by 2 bases and J by 3 bases, with 8 bases between. Germline CDR1 reads MNHEY; CDR2 reads SMNVEV (reference sequence). The DNA for the CDR3 is TGTGCCAGCAGTTTAGAGGGGTTCTATAATTCACCCCTCCACTCT. This gives the protein CASSLEGFYNSPLHS.

This clonotype was found a few times. The chain employs TRBV4-1 and TRBJ2-3; 10 nucleotides match TRBD2. Trimming took 1 base from V and 0 from J; bases not matched to a gene: 13. Germline V gene sequence: CDR1 MGHRA, CDR2 YSYEKL. The CDR3 extends over 20 amino acids. The CDR3 DNA is TGCGCCAGCAGCCAAGGGCCTAGCGGGGGATCTCGAACTAGCACAGATACGCAGTATTTT. Its protein product is CASSQGPSGGSRTSTDTQYF.

This clonotype appeared a few times. V gene TRBV20-1 combines with J gene TRBJ2-7; 9 nucleotides line up with TRBD2. The V and J ends lost 5 bases and 3 bases, in that order; junction bases with no gene match: 8. Germline V gene data show CDR1 as DFQATT and CDR2 as SNEGSKA (reference sequence). The CDR3 spans 14 residues. The CDR3 is CSAHTGTSSYEQYF. CDR3 bases: TGCAGTGCTCACACCGGGACTAGCAGCTACGAGCAGTACTTC.

This clonotype appeared once. It may be a read error: a sequence one base away is much more abundant. V is TRBV28 and J is TRBJ2-3, with D perhaps given as TRBD1 or TRBD2 (5 bases each). V was pared by 9 bases and J by 4 bases, with 20 bases between. Germline V gene data show CDR1 as MDHEN and CDR2 as SYDVKM. This CDR3 is built from 15 residues. The CDR3 sequence is CARSPPGRHADTQYF. The DNA of the CDR3 is TGTGCCAGGAGCCCCCCGGGGCGACACGCAGATACGCAGTATTTT.

V and J are TRBV28 and TRBJ2-7, with D unresolved. From germline, CDR1 is MDHEN and CDR2 SYDVKM. V lost 8 bases and J lost 0, with 14 bases in between. This CDR3 has 14 amino acids. The CDR3 bases are TGTGCCAGCGTCTTGAGGCAAAGCTCCTACGAGCAGTACTTC. Its protein product is CASVLRQSSYEQYF.

A remark on this clonotype: With a much larger clone just one base away, this may be a read error. This chain links TRBV15 with TRBJ1-5; possible D gene TRBD1, 6 bases. The CDR3 totals 12 residues. Per germline, CDR1 LNHNV and CDR2 YYDKDF (reference sequence). V was cut by 7 bases and J by 5 bases, with 9 bases left in between. CDR3 sequence reads: CATTQGDQPQHF. CDR3 nucleotides: TGTGCCACCACACAGGGTGATCAGCCCCAGCATTTT.

This clonotype was seen repeatedly, ten times or more. The rearrangement uses TRBV20-1 and TRBJ2-7; the match to TRBD1 covers 7 bases. V lost 5 bases and J lost 6; bases outside the gene matches: 13. Looked up from germline, CDR1 is DFQATT and CDR2 is SNEGSKA (reference sequence). The CDR3 is made up of 14 amino acids. This CDR3 is CSALPGQPKSEQYF. The CDR3 DNA sequence: TGCAGTGCTCTCCCGGGACAGCCCAAATCCGAGCAGTACTTC.

As for this clonotype: A much larger clone is a single base away; this may be a read error. The rearrangement uses TRBV6-6 and TRBJ2-1; D call uncertain. The CDR3 length is 15 residues. Germline V lookup: CDR1 MNHNY, CDR2 SVGAGI (reference sequence). The DNA of the CDR3 is TGTGCCAGCAGTTACACCGCGATCTCCTACAATGAGCAGTCCTTC. It specifies CASSYTAISYNEQSF.

This chain uses TRBV2 with TRBJ2-2, with 9 nucleotides matching TRBD2. The CDR3 spans 18 residues. Germline lookup yields CDR1 SNHLY and CDR2 FYNNEI. V shed 0 bases and J 5 bases; nucleotides not matched to a gene: 10. In DNA form, the CDR3 reads TGTGCCAGCAGTGAAGCGCGTCCAGCGGGAGGCAGAACCGGGGAGCTGTTTTTT. This encodes CASSEARPAGGRTGELFF.

At least ten counts were recorded for this clonotype. This rearrangement joins TRBV20-1 to TRBJ2-1; no clear D gene. V was cut by 2 bases and J by 4 bases, with 6 bases left in between. The CDR3 covers 12 residues. Germline V CDR1 and CDR2: DFQATT, SNEGSKA (reference sequence). CDR3 in amino acids: CSARMVYNEQFF. CDR3 nucleotide sequence: TGCAGTGCTAGAATGGTTTACAATGAGCAGTTCTTC.

This clonotype was counted at least ten times. The chain uses TRBV15 and TRBJ2-7, with 11 bases aligning to TRBD2. The V segment lost 1 base and the J segment 0 bases; nucleotides outside the gene matches: 2. The CDR3 spans 16 residues. Germline V CDR1 and CDR2: LNHNV, YYDKDF (reference sequence). CDR3 sequence reads: CATSRGLAGNSYEQYF. CDR3 in DNA: TGTGCCACCAGCAGAGGACTAGCGGGGAACTCCTACGAGCAGTACTTC.

The CDR3 loop reads CASTWGGPAGEQYF. CDR3 DNA: TGTGCCAGCACCTGGGGGGGGCCGGCGGGCGAGCAGTACTTC. The chain joins TRBV12-3 or TRBV12-4 to TRBJ2-7, with D possibly matching TRBD2 (7 bases). The CDR3 is made up of 14 amino acids. Trimming took off 7 bases at V and 6 bases at J, with 19 bases between the two ends.

This sequence joins TRBV9 and TRBJ2-7, with D tentatively TRBD1 (5 bases). Germline CDR1 reads SGDLS; CDR2 reads YYNGEE. The V end was cut by 0 bases, the J end by 5 bases, with 12 bases between. The CDR3 length is 14 residues. For the CDR3, the DNA is TGTGCCAGCAGCGTAGGGCAGGGCTGGGACGAGCAGTACTTC. It codes for CASSVGQGWDEQYF.

On this clonotype itself: A much larger clone is a single base away; this may be a read error. The rearrangement joins TRBV6-6 to TRBJ2-3; D remains ambiguous. Germline V gene lookup returns CDR1 MNHNY and CDR2 SVGAGI (reference sequence). This CDR3 has 14 residues. V lost 0 bases to trimming and J lost 7 bases, with 11 bases between them. The CDR3: CASSYSMTPNTQYF. DNA of the CDR3: TGTGCCAGCAGTTACTCGATGACTCCCAATACGCAGTATTTT.

Comment on this clonotype: This may arise from a read error, as a much more abundant clone is one base away. The CDR3 loop reads CASSFPGVEQFF. The CDR3 DNA reads as TGTGCCAGCAGTTTCCCTGGGGTTGAGCAGTTCTTC. The gene calls are TRBV27 and TRBJ2-1; D unclear. Germline CDR1 is MNHEY and CDR2 is SMNVEV (reference sequence). This CDR3 spans 12 amino acids. With 3 bases removed from V and 9 bases from J, the gap between germline ends came to 9 bases.

This clonotype was counted between two and nine times. CDR3 DNA sequence: TGTGCCAGTAGTTACAGGGCTCTTGACTATGGCTACACCTTC. Its translation: CASSYRALDYGYTF. This chain joins TRBV19 and TRBJ1-2, with D tentatively TRBD1 (6 bases). The CDR3 sequence is 14 residues long. Germline lookup yields CDR1 LNHDA and CDR2 SQIVND (reference sequence). The ends were cut back, 5 bases at V and 3 bases at J, with 13 bases in the middle.

There are many counts of this clonotype. V usage is TRBV20-1 and J usage is TRBJ1-5, with D uncertain. V was cut by 5 bases and J by 1 base, with 12 bases left in between. CDR3 length equals 14 residues. Germline assignment: CDR1 DFQATT and CDR2 SNEGSKA (reference sequence). The CDR3 nucleotides are TGCAGTGCTCCTGGACGGGAAAGCAATCAGCCCCAGCATTTT. It encodes CSAPGRESNQPQHF.

Comments on this clonotype: With a much larger clone just one base away, this may be a read error. This chain joins TRBV20-1 and TRBJ2-1, with 10 nucleotides matching TRBD2. Germline CDR1 is DFQATT and CDR2 is SNEGSKA (reference sequence). The CDR3 has 14 residues. CDR3 nucleotides: TGCAGTGCTAGGTCAGCGGGAGGGAGTAATGGGCAGTTCTTC. This encodes CSARSAGGSNGQFF.